This T cell receptor (beta chain) was identified in a study of blood T cell repertoires in COVID-19. Turning to the study itself: COVID-19 samples from acute and convalescent phases originated in the United States, Italy and Spain. T cells, B-cell-depleted T cells, or PBMCs supplied cDNA or gDNA.

This clone came up once. Trimming removed 7 bases at V and 4 bases at J, with 14 bases between. There are 14 residues in the CDR3. Looked up from germline, CDR1 is SNHLY and CDR2 is FYNNEI. Original analysis: Using reference gene primer amplification, nucleated cell counts were estimated. The protocol was immunoSEQ multiplex PCR, while the TCRdb copy is restricted to in-frame clones and leaves out a portion. That table gives V, J and clone size, and the DNA gave D and trimming. The sample lists about 290,000 clones, roughly 90% occurring once. The chain uses TRBV2 and TRBJ1-5; D perhaps matches TRBD1 (6 bases). Sample: peripheral blood. The source is a woman aged 30 to 39 with active or convalescent COVID-19. The CDR3 loop is CASTSTGKNQPQHF. For the CDR3, the DNA is TGTGCCAGCACCTCTACAGGGAAGAATCAGCCCCAGCATTTT. The entire variable domain, with the rest obtained from reference TRBV2 and TRBJ1-5, is as follows: EPEVTQTPSHQVTQMGQEVILRCVPISNHLYFYWYRQILGQKVEFLVSFYNNEISEKSEIFDDQFSVERPDGSNFTLKIRSTKLEDSAMYFCASTSTGKNQPQHFGDGTRLSIL.